These 20 T cell receptor beta chains originate from one sample sequenced in a study of blood T cell repertoires in COVID-19. This table comes from immunoSEQ multiplex PCR, and its TCRdb copy is limited to in-frame clones, with some not included. The sample lists around 250,000 clones; roughly 84% were seen once. The sample consisted of peripheral blood. These TCRs come from a man aged 45-65 years with active or convalescent COVID-19.

The chain employs TRBV5-1 and TRBJ2-2; the match to TRBD1 covers 7 bases. The CDR3 is made up of 15 amino acids. Germline lookup yields CDR1 SGHRS and CDR2 YFSETQ. The junction had 10 bases not matched to a gene; V was cut back by 4 bases and J by 7 bases. The CDR3 here is CASSQRQGPDGELFF. The CDR3 nucleotides read TGCGCCAGCAGCCAAAGACAGGGACCGGACGGGGAGCTGTTTTTT.

As DNA, the CDR3 is TGTGCCAGCAGGTTGCGGGGCGGCGGGGGCGCAAGTTCACCCCTCCACTTT. Translation gives CASRLRGGGGASSPLHF. The gene calls are TRBV13 and TRBJ1-6; D might be TRBD1 (6 bases). Trimming stripped 6 bases from V and 9 bases from J, with 24 bases between. Germline V CDR1 and CDR2: PRHDT, FYEKMQ (reference sequence). The CDR3 length is 17 residues.

The genes are TRBV7-9 and TRBJ2-5, with a tentative D call TRBD2 (5 bases). Germline V CDR1 and CDR2: SEHNR, FQNEAQ (reference sequence). The CDR3 runs 16 residues. The ends were cut back, 3 bases at V and 1 base at J, with 15 bases in the middle. DNA for the CDR3: TGTGCCAGCAGCTTGTCGACCCTAGCCCCCCAAGAGACCCAGTACTTC. Its translation: CASSLSTLAPQETQYF.

This CDR3 reads CACSSGTGGMSGYTF. The DNA of the CDR3 is TGTGCCTGTTCTTCTGGGACAGGGGGCATGAGTGGCTACACCTTC. V and J are TRBV5-6 and TRBJ1-2; 12 bases align to TRBD1. After removal of 10 bases from V and 7 bases from J, the junction contained 14 bases not matched to a gene. The CDR3 loop spans 15 amino acids. Germline V gene sequence: CDR1 SGHDT, CDR2 YYEEEE.

The chain couples TRBV6-1 to TRBJ2-1; D not certain. The CDR3 has 14 amino acids. Germline CDR1 reads MNHNS; CDR2 reads SASEGT. Trimming stripped 2 bases from V and 4 bases from J, with 9 bases between. The CDR3 coding sequence is TGTGCCAGCAGTGAACAATCCATTTACAATGAGCAGTTCTTC. Protein: CASSEQSIYNEQFF.

This rearrangement joins TRBV7-2 to TRBJ2-7, with a weak D call TRBD2 (6 bases). The CDR3 is 15 amino acids. The germline V gene encodes CDR1 SGHTA and CDR2 FQGNSA. Between the trimmed V and J ends, which lost 5 bases and 3 bases, there was a span of 17 bases. The CDR3 reads CASSGGDGALYEQYF. CDR3 bases: TGTGCCAGCAGCGGCGGGGACGGCGCACTCTACGAGCAGTACTTC.

J is TRBJ2-7 and V is TRBV6-1; 11 nucleotides align to TRBD2. Germline CDR1 reads MNHNS; CDR2 reads SASEGT. The CDR3 is 15 residues long. The trim removed 2 bases at V and 5 bases at J, leaving 5 bases unmatched. CDR3 DNA: TGTGCCAGCAGTGAATTAGCGGGGGGGCTTGACGAGCAGTACTTC. Encoded protein: CASSELAGGLDEQYF.

The gene calls are TRBV6-5 and TRBJ1-6; 8 bases match TRBD1. The CDR3 runs to 15 residues. With 7 bases clipped from V and 9 bases from J, the junction kept 11 bases outside the gene matches. Germline lookup yields CDR1 MNHEY and CDR2 SVGAGI. In DNA form, the CDR3 reads TGTGCCAGCACCCCGCGTCAGGGGGCAAGTTCACCCCTCCACTTT. This sequence encodes CASTPRQGASSPLHF.

This chain joins TRBV10-3 and TRBJ1-6, with D possibly being TRBD1 (5 bases). Per the germline V gene, CDR1 is ENHRY and CDR2 is SYGVKD. The germline V and J ends were trimmed by 0 bases and 8 bases, with 17 bases remaining between them. The CDR3 extends over 17 amino acids. In DNA, the CDR3 is TGTGCCATCAGTGAGTCGTCCGCGGCCCAAGGGGATTCACCCCTCCACTTT. Amino acid sequence: CAISESSAAQGDSPLHF.

The chain carries TRBV7-6 and TRBJ2-7; D gene ambiguous. The CDR3 consists of 13 residues. V lost 4 bases, J lost 3 bases, and 10 bases lay in between. Germline values: CDR1 SGHVS, CDR2 FNYEAQ. The CDR3 reads CASSSAPGYEQYF. The DNA of the CDR3 is TGTGCCAGCAGCTCGGCCCCGGGCTACGAGCAGTACTTC.

J is TRBJ2-7 and V is TRBV6-5; 7 bases are shared with TRBD1. The germline gives CDR1 MNHEY, CDR2 SVGAGI. The V gene end was trimmed by 6 bases and the J gene end by 5 bases; junction bases not matched to a gene: 10. This CDR3 is built from 14 residues. CDR3 sequence: CASSPDRAFHEQYF. CDR3 DNA: TGTGCCAGCAGCCCCGACAGGGCATTCCACGAGCAGTACTTC.

The chain links TRBV28 to TRBJ2-5; TRBD1 might be the D (6 bases). Germline CDR1 MDHEN, CDR2 SYDVKM. This CDR3 contains 14 residues. Deletions cut 5 bases from V and 7 bases from J, with 17 bases between. CDR3 loop: CASSPDRSPGTQYF. CDR3 coding DNA: TGTGCCAGCAGTCCCGACAGGAGCCCCGGGACCCAGTACTTC.

This clone was observed at least ten times. The chain recombines TRBV28 with TRBJ2-1, with D possibly being TRBD1 (6 bases). V was shortened by 5 bases and J by 6 bases, with 14 bases between the two germline ends. The CDR3 covers 14 residues. Germline lookup yields CDR1 MDHEN and CDR2 SYDVKM. The CDR3 loop reads CASSTPLGGNEQFF. DNA for the CDR3: TGTGCCAGCAGTACCCCGCTAGGGGGCAATGAGCAGTTCTTC.

This clone was observed a few times. The V call is TRBV3-1 (or the pseudogene TRBV3-2), the J call TRBJ1-5; tentatively, D is TRBD1 (6 bases). The CDR3 covers 14 residues. The germline CDR1 and CDR2 sequences are LGHDT and YNNKEL (reference sequence). Deletions cut 3 bases from V and 6 bases from J, with 12 bases between. Here the CDR3 reads CASSQTIQGQPQHF. CDR3 coding DNA: TGTGCCAGCAGCCAGACGATACAGGGTCAGCCCCAGCATTTT.

The rearrangement links TRBV20-1 to TRBJ2-7; perhaps TRBD1 as D (6 bases). V shed 3 bases and J shed 1 base, with 10 bases lying between them. The CDR3 consists of 13 residues. The germline gives CDR1 DFQATT, CDR2 SNEGSKA (reference sequence). The CDR3 region is CSASLGGSYEQYF. The CDR3 DNA reads TGCAGTGCTAGTCTAGGGGGTTCCTACGAGCAGTACTTC.

The V call is TRBV7-3, the J call TRBJ1-6; the D is unclear. CDR1 and CDR2 (germline): SGHTA, FQGTGA. CDR3 length: 13 residues. V was clipped by 4 bases and J by 12 bases, with 13 bases between them. The CDR3 DNA reads as TGTGCCAGCAGCTCCAGTCGGGAGGGACCCCTCCACTTT. Amino acid sequence: CASSSSREGPLHF.

V gene TRBV18 combines with J gene TRBJ1-2, with D perhaps TRBD1 (6 bases). The germline V gene encodes CDR1 KGHSH and CDR2 LQKENI. There are 18 residues in the CDR3. V was pared by 1 base and J by 0 bases, with 18 bases between. The CDR3 reads CASSPRQGRDSTNYGYTF. The CDR3 DNA is TGTGCCAGCTCACCACGCCAGGGGAGGGACTCCACTAACTATGGCTACACCTTC.

This chain joins TRBV6-5 and TRBJ2-7, with TRBD1 matching 8 bases. V shed 6 bases, J shed 5 bases, and the junction held 9 bases outside the gene matches. Germline V lookup: CDR1 MNHEY, CDR2 SVGAGI. CDR3 length: 14 residues. The DNA of the CDR3 is TGTGCCAGCAGCAACGTTGACAGGGGCCACGAGCAGTACTTC. Its protein is CASSNVDRGHEQYF.

V and J are TRBV30 and TRBJ2-7; the match to TRBD2 covers 14 bases. J was trimmed by 2 bases and V by 2 bases; bases with no gene match: 5. The length of the CDR3 is 16 residues. In germline, CDR1 is GTSNPN, CDR2 SVGIG (reference sequence). CDR3 nucleotides: TGTGCCTGGAGTAAAAGACTAGCGGGGGGGCCCTACGAGCAGTACTTC. This gives the protein CAWSKRLAGGPYEQYF.

The chain carries TRBV28 and TRBJ1-5; 8 nucleotides align to TRBD1. The CDR3 has 16 residues. The junction had 6 bases not matched to a gene; V was cut back by 5 bases and J by 0 bases. The germline V gene encodes CDR1 MDHEN and CDR2 SYDVKM. The DNA of the CDR3 is TGTGCCAGCAGTACTACAGGGGGTAATAGCAATCAGCCCCAGCATTTT. Protein product: CASSTTGGNSNQPQHF.